Here is one T cell receptor (beta chain) with its context. This sample is drawn from a study of cytomegalovirus exposure and HLA in healthy donors. After removal of 2 bases from V and 2 bases from J, the junction contained 11 bases not matched to a gene. Germline V gives CDR1 MDHEN, CDR2 SYDVKM. CDR3 length: 18 amino acids. 13 Jbeta primers and 60 Vbeta primers were used for the PCR. Assay: immunoSEQ multiplex PCR; the TCRdb copy retains only in-frame clones and omits some. Of around 130,000 clones listed, around 77% are singletons. The clonotype was recovered from a man between 45 and 60 years old in good health and CMV-seronegative. Sample: PBMCs. The rearrangement joins TRBV28 to TRBJ2-5; 10 nucleotides match TRBD2. This CDR3 reads CASSLSGGAGGNQETQYF. Written as DNA, the CDR3 is TGTGCCAGCAGTTTAAGCGGGGGAGCGGGAGGGAATCAAGAGACCCAGTACTTC.